This record covers a single T cell receptor (beta chain). Its specificity is not known. This entry comes from a study of a mutant IDH1 vaccine in newly diagnosed glioma. Findings and caveats of the study: Detectable vaccine-induced immune responses arose in 93.3% of patients.

V shed 5 bases, J shed 8 bases, and the junction held 17 bases outside the gene matches. Germline V gives CDR1 GTSNPN, CDR2 SVGIG (reference sequence). This CDR3 contains 15 residues. Time point given: baseline, week 1 (first vaccination visit). Indicated treatment: pre-vaccination baseline after standard-of-care therapy. Measured with immunoSEQ multiplex PCR; TCRdb has only the in-frame clones, and not every one. The table includes 70,000 to 95,000 clones, roughly four fifths detected once. This rearrangement joins TRBV30 to TRBJ1-2, with 7 bases fitting TRBD1. This receptor was identified in a man aged 35 to 55 with glioma. Some clones in this sample may be carry-over from other donors' samples. Sequences were derived from PBMCs, sampled from a glioma patient treated with radiotherapy, temozolomide or both. CDR3 sequence reads: CAWSRQGGRFGGYTF. In DNA, the CDR3 is TGTGCCTGGTCGCGACAGGGAGGCCGGTTTGGGGGCTACACCTTC. The whole variable domain, filled in from reference TRBV30 and TRBJ1-2, reads SQTIHQWPATLVQPVGSPLSLECTVEGTSNPNLYWYRQAAGRGLQLLFYSVGIGQISSEVPQNLSASRPQDRQFILSSKKLLLSDSGFYLCAWSRQGGRFGGYTFGSGTRLTVV.